What follows are 21 T cell receptor beta chains derived from one specimen sequenced in a study of T cell repertoires in cytomegalovirus infection. No antigen is known for these receptors. Using its own MiXCR run on the reads, TCRdb lists one record per CDR3 protein. The table shows fewer than 1,000,000 distinct CDR3 sequences, with roughly a third occurring only once. This specimen was cultured CD8+ T cells from PBMCs, taken from culture after CMV antigen stimulation. These receptor sequences come from a human donor in good health (CMV status not recorded). Some clones in this sample may be carry-over from other donors' samples.

A note on this clonotype: At one end, the junction sequence differs from germline, possibly due to a read error. The chain is built from TRBV7-9 and TRBJ1-4; a possible D gene is TRBD1 (5 bases). The germline V gene encodes CDR1 SEHNR and CDR2 FQNEAQ (reference sequence). The CDR3 covers 14 residues. The CDR3, as DNA: TGTGCCCGACTTGAACGGAGGGGTGTGAGAAAAACTGTTTTT. It translates to CARLERRGVRKTVF.

In this sample, this clonotype turned up a few times. The V gene is TRBV7-9, the J gene TRBJ2-2; D remains ambiguous. The germline V gene has CDR1 SEHNR and CDR2 FQNEAQ (reference sequence). This CDR3 contains 17 residues. V lost 3 bases and J 4 bases, leaving 18 bases between the germline ends. In nucleotides, the CDR3 is TGTGCCAGCAGCTTCTCCAACCGGACCGGTGGCACCGGGGAGCTGTTTTTT. It yields the protein CASSFSNRTGGTGELFF.

The chain has TRBV27 and TRBJ2-7, with 10 bases lining up with TRBD1. The CDR3 length is 20 residues. Germline V lookup: CDR1 MNHEY, CDR2 SMNVEV (reference sequence). The trim removed 6 bases at V and 3 bases at J, leaving 23 bases unmatched. The CDR3 is CASSERLTPLTGGLFYEQYV. The CDR3 DNA sequence: TGTGCCAGCAGCGAAAGACTAACCCCACTGACAGGGGGCTTATTCTACGAGCAGTACGTC.

The rearrangement links TRBV25-1 to TRBJ1-2, with D hard to call. CDR1 MGHDK and CDR2 SYGVNS come from the germline V gene. The CDR3 length is 18 residues. The V end lost 3 bases, the J end lost 5 bases, and 25 bases lay between the germline ends. CDR3 sequence (DNA): TGTGCCAGCAGTGATTGGGTAACGGACCCTGAGCAGCCGTATGGCTACACCTTC. This sequence encodes CASSDWVTDPEQPYGYTF.

V and J are TRBV11-2 and TRBJ2-3, with 13 bases that match TRBD2. CDR1 is SGHAT, CDR2 FQNNGV, per germline. V lost 0 bases to trimming and J lost 7 bases; unmatched junction nucleotides: 4. This CDR3 comprises 16 residues. CDR3 bases: TGTGCCAGCAGCTTAGAACTAGCGGGGGGGCGGTATACGCAGTATTTT. It yields the protein CASSLELAGGRYTQYF.

The chain couples TRBV28 to TRBJ2-6, with D hard to call. The CDR3 consists of 14 residues. Germline CDR1 MDHEN, CDR2 SYDVKM. Trimming took 4 bases from V and 2 from J, leaving 6 bases between them. The CDR3 nucleotides read TGTGCCAGCAGTTCCAGGCCTGGGGCCAACGTCCTGACTTTC. Protein: CASSSRPGANVLTF.

This clonotype came up a few times. This sequence joins TRBV12-5 and TRBJ2-7, with D possibly being TRBD2 (6 bases). The CDR3 extends over 14 amino acids. The V end lost 6 bases, the J end lost 3 bases, and 15 bases lay between the germline ends. The germline V gene has CDR1 LGHNT and CDR2 FRNRAP. The CDR3 DNA reads as TGTGCTAGTGGCTTCCACTACGGGAGCTACGAGCAGTACGTC. Translating it yields CASGFHYGSYEQYV.

This clonotype was counted many times. The J gene is TRBJ2-3, the V gene TRBV4-2; D is unresolved. CDR3 length equals 15 residues. V lost 4 bases and J lost 3, with 14 bases in between. CDR1 is LGHNA, CDR2 YNFKEQ, per germline. DNA for the CDR3: TGTGCCAGCAGCCCGAATTCGGGTGGGACAGATACGCAGTATTTT. Encoded protein: CASSPNSGGTDTQYF.

This sequence joins TRBV4-1 and TRBJ2-7; possibly TRBD2 for D (7 bases). The V end was cut by 2 bases, the J end by 3 bases, with 17 bases between. Germline V gives CDR1 MGHRA, CDR2 YSYEKL. This CDR3 comprises 16 residues. CDR3 sequence: CASSQWGGREVYEQYF. CDR3 in DNA: TGCGCCAGCAGCCAATGGGGGGGCCGAGAGGTCTACGAGCAGTACTTC.

This clonotype was counted between two and nine times. The chain couples TRBV4-2 to TRBJ2-7, with 7 bases that match TRBD1. Trimming took 3 bases from V and 4 from J; bases not matched to a gene: 9. Germline CDR1 and CDR2: LGHNA and YNFKEQ. The length of the CDR3 is 15 residues. The CDR3 DNA sequence: TGTGCCAGCAGCCACGTCGACAGGGCCCAATACGAGCAGTACTTC. Translating it yields CASSHVDRAQYEQYF.

This clonotype was recorded many times. This rearrangement joins TRBV7-2 to TRBJ1-1; no clear D. This CDR3 spans 11 amino acids. Germline V gives CDR1 SGHTA, CDR2 FQGNSA. As DNA, the CDR3 is TGTGCTATCAGAAGGAACACTGAAGCTTTCTTT. It is translated as CAIRRNTEAFF.

This chain joins TRBV27 and TRBJ1-2; TRBD1 might be the D (5 bases). Germline values: CDR1 MNHEY, CDR2 SMNVEV (reference sequence). This CDR3 is 14 amino acids long. Trimming removed 5 bases from V and 5 bases from J, with 15 bases in between. The CDR3 coding sequence is TGTGCCAGCAGTCCTGGATACAGGCCTTATGGCTACACCTTC. This encodes CASSPGYRPYGYTF.

Concerning this clonotype: This may stem from a read error, because a much larger clone lies one nucleotide away. The chain uses TRBV7-6 and TRBJ2-2, with 10 positions matching TRBD1. Germline CDR1 is SGHVS and CDR2 is FNYEAQ. The CDR3 loop spans 15 amino acids. The V and J ends lost 3 bases and 10 bases, in that order; junction bases with no gene match: 8. The CDR3 reads CASSLAGTGDEELFF. The CDR3 DNA reads TGTGCCAGCAGCTTGGCCGGGACAGGGGACGAGGAGCTGTTTTTT.

V and J are TRBV11-2 and TRBJ2-1; 10 bases are a match to TRBD2. With V trimmed by 5 bases and J by 8 bases, 12 bases remained unmatched. The CDR3 is made up of 16 amino acids. Germline V gene lookup returns CDR1 SGHAT and CDR2 FQNNGV. The DNA of the CDR3 is TGTGCCAGCAGCCCTACTCTAGCGGGGGCCAGGGATGAGCAGTTCTTC. Its translation: CASSPTLAGARDEQFF.

Only a few counts were recorded for this clonotype. Compared with germline, one end of the junction differs, possibly owing to a read error. This chain uses TRBV29-1 with TRBJ2-1, with a tentative D call TRBD1 (6 bases). The CDR3 runs 12 residues. Germline V gives CDR1 SQVTM, CDR2 ANQGSEA. DNA for the CDR3: TGCAGCGTGGAAGGGGGCTACAATGAGCAGTTCTTC. Amino acids: CSVEGGYNEQFF.

There are many counts of this clonotype. This chain connects TRBV7-6 to TRBJ2-2; 7 bases map to TRBD1. The CDR3 has 14 amino acids. V was clipped by 4 bases and J by 5 bases; unmatched bases: 4. Germline CDR1 and CDR2: SGHVS and FNYEAQ. CDR3 residues: CASSSSQGTGELFF. The CDR3 DNA sequence: TGTGCCAGCAGCTCATCACAGGGGACCGGGGAGCTGTTTTTT.

The chain has TRBV6-2 or TRBV6-3 and TRBJ1-2; 7 bases line up with TRBD1. V was pared by 5 bases and J by 6 bases, with 9 bases of the junction left unmatched. Germline V gene data show CDR1 as MNHEY and CDR2 as SVGEGT. This CDR3 comprises 14 residues. Written as DNA, the CDR3 is TGTGCCAGCAGTCGCTACAGGGGAGACCATGGCTACACCTTC. As protein: CASSRYRGDHGYTF.

This clonotype has just a few counts. The chain links TRBV7-2 to TRBJ1-1; D is perhaps TRBD1 (6 bases). This CDR3 comprises 14 residues. Trimming pared 5 bases from V and 1 base from J, leaving 11 bases between. Germline V gene lookup returns CDR1 SGHTA and CDR2 FQGNSA. The CDR3 loop reads CASSDDRRNTEAFF. CDR3 nucleotide sequence: TGTGCCAGCAGCGACGACAGGAGGAACACTGAAGCTTTCTTT.

DNA for the CDR3: TGTGCTAGTGGTTTGGGCCACACCCAGGACGAGCAGTACTTC. Its protein is CASGLGHTQDEQYF. The chain combines TRBV12-5 with TRBJ2-7; no reliable D call. Per the germline V gene, CDR1 is LGHNT and CDR2 is FRNRAP. CDR3 length: 14 residues. V shed 1 base and J shed 5 bases, with 12 bases lying between them.

A few counts support this clonotype. The chain is built from TRBV6-8 and TRBJ1-3; D gene uncertain. Germline-derived CDR1 and CDR2 are MNHGY and SAAAGT. V lost 2 bases and J 4 bases, leaving 12 bases between the germline ends. The CDR3 consists of 15 residues. CDR3: CASSYGPQAGNTIYF. The CDR3 DNA is TGTGCCAGCAGTTACGGCCCCCAGGCCGGAAACACCATATATTTT.

The chain has TRBV12-3 or TRBV12-4 and TRBJ2-7; D possibly matches TRBD1 or TRBD2 (6 bases each). The CDR3 loop spans 16 amino acids. V was trimmed by 7 bases and J by 1 base, leaving 20 bases between them. CDR3 loop: CASIKGGTSDSYEQYF. The CDR3 region has the DNA TGTGCCAGCATTAAAGGGGGGACTTCCGATTCCTACGAGCAGTACTTC.